This T cell receptor beta chain was recorded in a study of blood T cell repertoires in COVID-19. For the study at large: Specimens from acute and convalescent COVID-19 originated in the United States, Italy and Spain. The cDNA or gDNA used as material had been derived from T cells, B-cell-depleted T cells, or PBMCs.

This clone has a single count. The CDR3 runs 16 residues. The germline CDR1 and CDR2 sequences are SGHTA and FQGNSA. With 1 base clipped from V and 3 bases from J, the junction kept 5 bases outside the gene matches. Seattle patients were enrolled while actively infected and followed longitudinally. In the original processing: Amplifying reference gene primers gave estimates of nucleated cell counts. Measured with immunoSEQ multiplex PCR; TCRdb has only the in-frame clones, and not every one. That table gives V, J and clone size, and the DNA gave D and trimming. The repertoire includes approximately 180,000 clones, roughly four fifths of them detected once, and 9% to 15% sits in the top ten.

Material for sequencing was peripheral blood. This clonotype was sampled from an elderly woman with COVID-19, enrolled during active disease. This chain connects TRBV7-2 to TRBJ1-4, with TRBD1 matching over 7 bases. The CDR3 region has the DNA TGTGCCAGCAGCTTAGACCCGGGACAGTCTAATGAAAAACTGTTTTTT. It codes for CASSLDPGQSNEKLFF. Full variable domain (outside the CDR3, taken from reference TRBV7-2 and TRBJ1-4): GAGVSQSPSNKVTEKGKDVELRCDPISGHTALYWYRQSLGQGLEFLIYFQGNSAPDKSGLPSDRFSAERTGGSVSTLTIQRTQQEDSAVYLCASSLDPGQSNEKLFFGSGTQLSVL.